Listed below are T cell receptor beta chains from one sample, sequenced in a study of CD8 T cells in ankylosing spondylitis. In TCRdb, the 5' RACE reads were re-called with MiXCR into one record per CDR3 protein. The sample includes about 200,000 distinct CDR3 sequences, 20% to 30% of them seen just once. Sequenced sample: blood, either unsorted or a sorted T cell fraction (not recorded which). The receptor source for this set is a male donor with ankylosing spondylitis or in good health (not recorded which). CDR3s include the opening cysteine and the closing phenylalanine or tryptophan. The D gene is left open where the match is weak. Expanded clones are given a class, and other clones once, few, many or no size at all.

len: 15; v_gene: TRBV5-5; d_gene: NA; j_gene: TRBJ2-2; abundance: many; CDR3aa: CASSLGSGDTGELFF; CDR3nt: TGTGCCAGCAGCTTGGGGAGTGGGGACACCGGGGAGCTGTTTTTT
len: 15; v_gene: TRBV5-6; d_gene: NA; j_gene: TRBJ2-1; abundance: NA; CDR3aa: CASSLVMGKVNEQFF; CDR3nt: TGTGCCAGCAGCTTGGTAATGGGGAAGGTCAATGAGCAGTTCTTC
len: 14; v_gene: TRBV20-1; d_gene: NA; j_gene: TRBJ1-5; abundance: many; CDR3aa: CSAREGPGSQPQHF; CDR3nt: TGCAGTGCTAGAGAAGGGCCCGGCAGCCAGCCCCAGCATTTT
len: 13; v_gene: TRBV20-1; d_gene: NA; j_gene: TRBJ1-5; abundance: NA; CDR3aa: CSARKLDNQPQHF; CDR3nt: TGCAGTGCTAGAAAGTTAGACAATCAGCCCCAGCATTTT
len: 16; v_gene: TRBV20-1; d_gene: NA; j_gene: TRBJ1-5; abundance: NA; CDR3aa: CSARVPGTRGNQPQHF; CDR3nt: TGCAGTGCTAGAGTCCCGGGAACGAGGGGCAATCAGCCCCAGCATTTT
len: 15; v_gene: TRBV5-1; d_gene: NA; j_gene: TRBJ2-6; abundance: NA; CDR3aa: CACSGGQSGANVLTF; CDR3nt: TGCGCCTGCAGCGGCGGACAATCGGGGGCCAACGTCCTGACTTTC
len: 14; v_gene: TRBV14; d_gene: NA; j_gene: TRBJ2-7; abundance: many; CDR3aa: CASSQGQGRYEQYF; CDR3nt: TGTGCCAGCAGCCAAGGGCAGGGGAGGTACGAGCAGTACTTC
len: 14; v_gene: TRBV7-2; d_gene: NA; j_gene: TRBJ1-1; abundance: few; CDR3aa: CASRGRGSGTEAFF; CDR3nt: TGTGCCAGCAGAGGTAGGGGATCGGGCACTGAAGCTTTCTTT
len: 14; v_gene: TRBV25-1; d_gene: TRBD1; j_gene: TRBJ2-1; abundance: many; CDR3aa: CASSDPGGYNEQFF; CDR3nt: TGTGCCAGCAGTGATCCAGGGGGATACAATGAGCAGTTCTTC
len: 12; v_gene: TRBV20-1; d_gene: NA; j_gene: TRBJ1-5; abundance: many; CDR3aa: CSGGSLNQPQHF; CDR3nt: TGCAGTGGCGGCAGCCTCAATCAGCCCCAGCATTTT
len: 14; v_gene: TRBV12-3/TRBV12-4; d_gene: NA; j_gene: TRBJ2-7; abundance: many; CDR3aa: CASSWTLSSYEQYF; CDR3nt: TGTGCCAGCAGCTGGACACTGAGCTCCTACGAGCAGTACTTC
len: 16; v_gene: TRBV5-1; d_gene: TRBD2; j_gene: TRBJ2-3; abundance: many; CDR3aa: CASSSLTSGYTDTQYF; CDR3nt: TGCGCCAGCAGCTCCTTGACTAGCGGATATACAGATACGCAGTATTTT
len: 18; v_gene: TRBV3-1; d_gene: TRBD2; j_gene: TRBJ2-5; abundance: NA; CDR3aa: CASCHYPTTSGISETQYF; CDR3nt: TGTGCCTCCTGCCACTACCCGACGACTAGCGGGATTTCGGAGACCCAGTACTTC
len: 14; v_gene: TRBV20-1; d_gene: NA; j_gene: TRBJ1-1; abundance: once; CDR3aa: CSAARQVMNTEAFF; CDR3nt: TGCAGTGCTGCCCGACAGGTCATGAACACTGAAGCTTTCTTT
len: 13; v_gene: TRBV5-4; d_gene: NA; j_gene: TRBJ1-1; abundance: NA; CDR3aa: CASSSPGGPQAFF; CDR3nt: TGTGCCAGCAGCTCGCCGGGGGGGCCTCAAGCTTTCTTT
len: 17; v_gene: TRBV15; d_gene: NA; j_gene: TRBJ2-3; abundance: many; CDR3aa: CATSRAGVSGSTDTQYF; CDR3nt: TGTGCCACCAGCAGAGCGGGTGTTAGCGGAAGCACAGATACGCAGTATTTT
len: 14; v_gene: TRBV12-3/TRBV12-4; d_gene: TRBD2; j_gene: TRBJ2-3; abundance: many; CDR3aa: CASRTGTSGNTQYF; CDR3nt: TGTGCCAGCAGAACCGGGACTAGCGGGAATACGCAGTATTTT
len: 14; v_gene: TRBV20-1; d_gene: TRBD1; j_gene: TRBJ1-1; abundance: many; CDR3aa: CSVPGRGLNTEAFF; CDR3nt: TGCAGTGTCCCAGGTAGGGGGCTGAACACTGAAGCTTTCTTT
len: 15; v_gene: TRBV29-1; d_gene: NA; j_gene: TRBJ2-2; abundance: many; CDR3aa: CSATRDSPNTGELFF; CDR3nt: TGCAGCGCCACTCGGGACTCACCGAACACCGGGGAGCTGTTTTTT
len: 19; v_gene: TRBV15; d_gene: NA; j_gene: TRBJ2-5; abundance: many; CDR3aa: CATSRGRAPRDPAQETQYF; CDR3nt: TGTGCCACCAGCAGAGGACGAGCTCCAAGAGACCCAGCCCAAGAGACCCAGTACTTC
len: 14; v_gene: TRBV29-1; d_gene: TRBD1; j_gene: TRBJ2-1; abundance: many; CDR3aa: CSVRPGQQYNEQFF; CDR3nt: TGCAGCGTGCGTCCGGGACAGCAATACAATGAGCAGTTCTTC
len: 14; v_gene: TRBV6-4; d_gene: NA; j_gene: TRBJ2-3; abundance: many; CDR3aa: CASRRDHSTDTQYF; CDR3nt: TGTGCCAGCAGACGGGACCACAGCACAGATACGCAGTATTTT
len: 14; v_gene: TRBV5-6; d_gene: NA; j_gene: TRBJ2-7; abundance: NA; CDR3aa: CASSLPPHSYEQYF; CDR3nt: TGTGCCAGCAGCTTGCCTCCCCACTCCTACGAGCAGTACTTC
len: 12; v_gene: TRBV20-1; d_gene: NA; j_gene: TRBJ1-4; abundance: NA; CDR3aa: CSAPGTNEKLFF; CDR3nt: TGCAGTGCTCCGGGGACTAATGAAAAACTGTTTTTT
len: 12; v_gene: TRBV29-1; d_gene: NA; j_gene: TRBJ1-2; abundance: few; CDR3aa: CSVESGTIGYTF; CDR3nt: TGCAGCGTTGAGTCAGGCACCATTGGCTACACCTTC
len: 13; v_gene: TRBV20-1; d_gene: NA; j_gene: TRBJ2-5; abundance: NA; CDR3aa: CSARDVGQETQYF; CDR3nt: TGCAGTGCTAGAGATGTAGGCCAAGAGACCCAGTACTTC
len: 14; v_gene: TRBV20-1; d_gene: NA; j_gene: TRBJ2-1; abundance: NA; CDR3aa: CSASFGSLHNEQFF; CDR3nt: TGCAGTGCTAGTTTTGGGAGCCTCCACAATGAGCAGTTCTTC
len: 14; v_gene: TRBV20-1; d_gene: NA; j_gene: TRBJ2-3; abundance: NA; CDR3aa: CSARIRVVRDTQYF; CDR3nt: TGCAGTGCTAGAATCAGGGTGGTTCGAGATACGCAGTATTTT
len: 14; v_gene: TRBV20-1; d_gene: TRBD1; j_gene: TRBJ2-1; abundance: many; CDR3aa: CSAYSPGQGNEQFF; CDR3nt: TGCAGTGCCTACTCTCCGGGACAGGGAAATGAGCAGTTCTTC
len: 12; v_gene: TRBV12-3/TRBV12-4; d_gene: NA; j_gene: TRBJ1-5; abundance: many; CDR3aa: CASSQGVQPQHF; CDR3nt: TGTGCCAGCAGCCAAGGGGTGCAGCCCCAGCATTTT
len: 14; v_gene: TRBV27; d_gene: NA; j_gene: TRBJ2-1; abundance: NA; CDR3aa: CASGRGQAPNEQFF; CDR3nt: TGTGCCAGCGGCCGGGGCCAGGCCCCCAATGAGCAGTTCTTC
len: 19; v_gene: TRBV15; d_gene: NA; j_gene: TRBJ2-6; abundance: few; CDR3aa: CATSRPKSGLLSGANVLTF; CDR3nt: TGTGCCACCAGCAGACCAAAAAGCGGCCTTCTATCTGGGGCCAACGTCCTGACTTTC
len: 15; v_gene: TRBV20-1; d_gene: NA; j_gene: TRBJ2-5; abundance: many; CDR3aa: CSAREMVRVRETQYF; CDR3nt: TGCAGTGCTAGAGAAATGGTCAGGGTCAGGGAGACCCAGTACTTC
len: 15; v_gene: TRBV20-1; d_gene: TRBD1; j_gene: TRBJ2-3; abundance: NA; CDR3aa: CSATWDRGVADTQYF; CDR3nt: TGCAGTGCTACATGGGACAGGGGGGTCGCAGATACGCAGTATTTT
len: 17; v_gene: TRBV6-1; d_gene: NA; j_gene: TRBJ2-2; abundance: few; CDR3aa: CASSRRVDGPNTGELFF; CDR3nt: TGTGCCAGCAGTCGAAGGGTGGACGGACCGAACACCGGGGAGCTGTTTTTT
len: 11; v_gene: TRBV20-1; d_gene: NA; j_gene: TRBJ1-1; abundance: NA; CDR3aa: CSAWSNTEAFF; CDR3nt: TGCAGTGCTTGGTCGAACACTGAAGCTTTCTTT
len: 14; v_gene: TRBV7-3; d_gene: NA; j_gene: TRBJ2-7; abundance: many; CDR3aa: CASSKEGVWDEQYF; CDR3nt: TGTGCCAGCAGCAAAGAGGGGGTGTGGGACGAGCAGTACTTC
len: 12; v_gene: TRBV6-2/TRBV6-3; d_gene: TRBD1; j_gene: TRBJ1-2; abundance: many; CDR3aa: CASKMPGQGYTF; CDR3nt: TGTGCCAGCAAGATGCCGGGACAGGGCTACACCTTC
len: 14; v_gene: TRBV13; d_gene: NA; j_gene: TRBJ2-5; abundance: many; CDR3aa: CASSSQGGAETQYF; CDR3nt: TGTGCCAGCAGCTCCCAAGGGGGAGCGGAGACCCAGTACTTC
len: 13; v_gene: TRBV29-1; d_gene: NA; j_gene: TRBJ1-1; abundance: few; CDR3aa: CSVEVPLNTEAFF; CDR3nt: TGCAGCGTTGAAGTTCCATTGAACACTGAAGCTTTCTTT
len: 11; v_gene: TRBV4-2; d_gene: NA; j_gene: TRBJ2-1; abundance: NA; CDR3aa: CASSQDNEQFF; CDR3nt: TGTGCCAGCAGCCAGGACAATGAGCAGTTCTTC
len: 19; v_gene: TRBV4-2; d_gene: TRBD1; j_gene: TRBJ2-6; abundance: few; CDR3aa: CASSHPGQGIGTGANVLTF; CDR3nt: TGTGCCAGCAGCCATCCAGGACAGGGGATTGGTACTGGGGCCAACGTCCTGACTTTC
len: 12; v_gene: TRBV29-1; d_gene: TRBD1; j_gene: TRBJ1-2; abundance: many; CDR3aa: CSAGQGAGGYTF; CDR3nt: TGCAGCGCTGGACAGGGGGCGGGTGGCTACACCTTC
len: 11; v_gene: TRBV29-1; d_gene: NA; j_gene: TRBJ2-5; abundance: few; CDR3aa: CSVLSQETQYF; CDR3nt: TGCAGCGTTTTGTCCCAAGAGACCCAGTACTTC
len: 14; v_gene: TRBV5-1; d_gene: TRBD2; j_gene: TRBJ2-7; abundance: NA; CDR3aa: CASSLGLAAGEQYF; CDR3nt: TGCGCCAGCAGCTTGGGACTAGCGGCGGGCGAGCAGTACTTC
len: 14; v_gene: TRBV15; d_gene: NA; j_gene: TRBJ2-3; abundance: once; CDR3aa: CATSRETRTDTQYF; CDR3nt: TGTGCCACCAGCAGAGAAACTCGCACAGATACGCAGTATTTT
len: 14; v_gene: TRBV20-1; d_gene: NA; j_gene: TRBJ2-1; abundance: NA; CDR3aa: CSASLLGSYNEQFF; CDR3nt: TGCAGTGCTAGCCTCCTTGGCTCCTACAATGAGCAGTTCTTC
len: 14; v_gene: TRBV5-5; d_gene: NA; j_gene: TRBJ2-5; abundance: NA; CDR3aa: CASSPLGQRETQYF; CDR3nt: TGTGCCAGCAGCCCGCTGGGGCAGCGGGAGACCCAGTACTTC
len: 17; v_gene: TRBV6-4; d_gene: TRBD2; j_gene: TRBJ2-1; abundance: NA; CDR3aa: CASSASWSAGGLNEQFF; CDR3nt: TGTGCCAGCAGTGCCTCTTGGTCAGCGGGAGGGCTCAATGAGCAGTTCTTC
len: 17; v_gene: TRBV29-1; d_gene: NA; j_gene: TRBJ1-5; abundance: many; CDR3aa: CSVAGRVGERSNQPQHF; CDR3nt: TGCAGCGTTGCCGGCAGGGTAGGGGAGAGAAGCAATCAGCCCCAGCATTTT
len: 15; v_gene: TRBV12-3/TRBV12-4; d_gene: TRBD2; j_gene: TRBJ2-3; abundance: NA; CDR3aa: CASSWPGRGSDTQYF; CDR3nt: TGTGCCAGCAGTTGGCCCGGGAGGGGTTCAGATACGCAGTATTTT
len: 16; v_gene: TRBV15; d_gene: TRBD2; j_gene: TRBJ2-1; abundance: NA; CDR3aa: CATSRDLAGGINEQFF; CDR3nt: TGTGCCACCAGCAGAGATTTAGCGGGAGGTATTAATGAGCAGTTCTTC
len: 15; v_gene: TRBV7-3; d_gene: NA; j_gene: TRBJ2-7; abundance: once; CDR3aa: CASSLKRLYSYEQYF; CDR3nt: TGTGCCAGCAGCTTAAAGCGGCTCTACTCCTACGAGCAGTACTTC